These 10 T cell receptor beta chains originate from one sample sequenced in a study of CD8 T cells in Susac syndrome. Reverse transcription of 0.5 to 1 ug RNA was performed with random hexamers. Each CDR3 protein gets one entry after TCRdb re-called the immunoSEQ multiplex PCR reads with MiXCR. Among 250,000 to 300,000 distinct CDR3 sequences listed, around 85% were seen once. The material sequenced was CD8+ T cells from PBMCs. The receptors here all came from a human donor with multiple sclerosis.

This sequence joins TRBV20-1 and TRBJ2-5, with D perhaps assigned TRBD1 or TRBD2 (5 bases each). Germline V gene data show CDR1 as DFQATT and CDR2 as SNEGSKA (reference sequence). V was cut by 2 bases and J by 4 bases, with 11 bases left in between. The CDR3 totals 13 residues. In nucleotides, the CDR3 is TGCAGTGCTAGAAGGTTCGGGGCAGAGACCCAGTACTTC. Translated, it gives CSARRFGAETQYF.

The chain employs TRBV27 and TRBJ2-1; D call uncertain. In germline, CDR1 is MNHEY, CDR2 SMNVEV (reference sequence). CDR3 length: 12 amino acids. Trimming stripped 3 bases from V and 5 bases from J, with 5 bases between. The CDR3 DNA is TGTGCCAGCAGTTTCGCGGACAATGAGCAGTTCTTC. This gives the protein CASSFADNEQFF.

The chain combines TRBV19 with TRBJ1-5; maybe TRBD1 (5 bases). V was trimmed by 5 bases and J by 0 bases, leaving 11 bases between them. Germline CDR1 is LNHDA and CDR2 is SQIVND (reference sequence). The CDR3 sequence is 15 residues long. The CDR3 region has the DNA TGTGCCAGTAGTCCTAGACAGTATAGCAATCAGCCCCAGCATTTT. Translating it yields CASSPRQYSNQPQHF.

Only one count was recorded for this clonotype. This rearrangement joins TRBV25-1 to TRBJ2-6; no firm D call. This CDR3 comprises 16 residues. Germline CDR1 and CDR2: MGHDK and SYGVNS. Trimming cost V 4 bases and J 4 bases, with 14 bases left between them. The CDR3 DNA sequence: TGTGCCAGCAGTGGACCTGGGATTTCGGGGGCCAACGTCCTGACTTTC. Encoded protein: CASSGPGISGANVLTF.

V and J are TRBV10-1 and TRBJ2-1; 13 nucleotides line up with TRBD2. Germline assignment: CDR1 WNHNN and CDR2 SYGVQD (reference sequence). The V gene end was trimmed by 7 bases and the J gene end by 8 bases; junction bases not matched to a gene: 14. The CDR3 runs to 17 residues. The CDR3 sequence is CASTSDPATSGRYEQFF. CDR3 bases: TGCGCCAGCACCTCCGATCCCGCGACTAGCGGGAGGTATGAGCAGTTCTTC.

The rearrangement joins TRBV20-1 to TRBJ1-4; maybe TRBD1 (6 bases). Trimming pared 5 bases from V and 11 bases from J, leaving 18 bases between. The CDR3 sequence is 13 residues long. Germline CDR1 reads DFQATT; CDR2 reads SNEGSKA (reference sequence). This CDR3 is CSAPRHQGNKLFF. As DNA, the CDR3 is TGCAGTGCTCCTCGACACCAGGGGAACAAACTGTTTTTT.

V usage is TRBV28 and J usage is TRBJ1-3; D is perhaps TRBD1 (5 bases). CDR1 and CDR2 from the germline V gene are MDHEN and SYDVKM. The CDR3 has 13 residues. V lost 7 bases to trimming and J lost 4 bases, with 11 bases between them. The CDR3 DNA sequence: TGTGCCAGCATCCTAGCAGGGGGAAACACCATATATTTT. It translates to CASILAGGNTIYF. The full variable domain, with the rest looked up from reference TRBV28 and TRBJ1-3, is DVKVTQSSRYLVKRTGEKVFLECVQDMDHENMFWYRQDPGLGLRLIYFSYDVKMKEKGDIPEGYSVSREKKERFSLILESASTNQTSMYLCASILAGGNTIYFGEGSWLTVV.

The chain employs TRBV29-1 and TRBJ2-7; D is unclear. The CDR3 runs 11 residues. Germline-derived CDR1 and CDR2 are SQVTM and ANQGSEA. Trimming pared 7 bases from V and 6 bases from J, leaving 13 bases between. This CDR3 reads CSGLGPREQYF. Written as DNA, the CDR3 is TGCAGCGGGCTGGGTCCCCGCGAGCAGTACTTC.

This rearrangement joins TRBV25-1 to TRBJ1-2, with unresolved D. The CDR3 runs 15 residues. Germline V gives CDR1 MGHDK, CDR2 SYGVNS. Trimming took 7 bases from V and 2 from J, leaving 17 bases between them. Here the CDR3 reads CASNSNLPPNYGYTF. DNA for the CDR3: TGTGCCAGCAATTCGAATCTCCCGCCAAACTATGGCTACACCTTC.

The rearrangement links TRBV2 to TRBJ2-1; D uncertain. The V end lost 3 bases, the J end lost 5 bases, and 5 bases lay between the germline ends. This CDR3 comprises 12 residues. The germline CDR1 and CDR2 sequences are SNHLY and FYNNEI. The CDR3 sequence is CASSDENNEQFF. For the CDR3, the DNA is TGTGCCAGCAGTGATGAGAACAATGAGCAGTTCTTC.